These 6 T cell receptor beta chains were all obtained from the same sample, sequenced in a study of T-cell reconstitution after alpha-beta-depleted transplantation in children. It was with unique molecular identifiers that the TCRbeta library was prepared. TCRdb ran MiXCR on the PCR reads and lists one entry per CDR3 protein. The sample holds about 420,000 distinct CDR3 sequences, roughly 15% seen once. The input for sequencing was PBMCs, mostly from graft donor cells, taken 360 days after TCRalphabeta/CD19-depleted stem cell transplant. All receptors come from a boy younger than two who had a stem cell transplant for Wiskott-Aldrich syndrome, so the T cells may come from the graft donor.

The chain links TRBV18 to TRBJ1-4; D is uncertain. This CDR3 spans 14 amino acids. CDR1 and CDR2 (germline): KGHSH, LQKENI. Trimming removed 3 bases from V and 11 bases from J, with 16 bases in between. The CDR3 DNA sequence: TGTGCCAGCTCACCCTCGGCCCCGAATGGGAAACTGTTTTTT. It is translated as CASSPSAPNGKLFF.

The J gene is TRBJ2-4, the V gene TRBV10-2, with D possibly being TRBD1 (6 bases). Between the trimmed V and J ends, which lost 9 bases and 4 bases, there was a span of 10 bases. The CDR3 sequence is 12 residues long. CDR1 is WSHSY, CDR2 SAAADI, per germline. The CDR3 protein is CASSGVKNIQYF. CDR3 nucleotides: TGCGCCAGTTCAGGGGTTAAAAACATTCAGTACTTC.

The chain links TRBV5-1 to TRBJ2-2; 10 bases are a match to TRBD2. This CDR3 is 17 amino acids long. CDR1 is SGHRS and CDR2 is YFSETQ in the germline V gene. Germline trimming cut 0 bases from V and 3 bases from J; bases unmatched to any gene: 5. CDR3 sequence reads: CASSLERTSGDTGELFF. For the CDR3, the DNA is TGCGCCAGCAGCTTGGAAAGGACTAGCGGTGACACCGGGGAGCTGTTTTTT. Combining the CDR3 with reference TRBV5-1 and TRBJ2-2 gives the whole variable domain KAGVTQTPRYLIKTRGQQVTLSCSPISGHRSVSWYQQTPGQGLQFLFEYFSETQRNKGNFPGRFSGRQFSNSRSEMNVSTLELGDSALYLCASSLERTSGDTGELFFGEGSRLTVL.

This clonotype was observed a few times. The rearrangement joins TRBV7-8 to TRBJ2-1; 7 bases align to TRBD1. Germline V gene data show CDR1 as SGHVS and CDR2 as FQNEAQ. J lost 4 bases, V lost 5 bases, and 11 bases had no gene match. CDR3 length: 16 amino acids. Here the CDR3 reads CASSPPTGSPYNEQFF. CDR3 in DNA: TGTGCCAGCAGCCCACCGACAGGGTCTCCATACAATGAGCAGTTCTTC. The full variable domain, its missing parts supplied by reference TRBV7-8 and TRBJ2-1, is GAGVSQSPRYKVAKRGQDVALRCDPISGHVSLFWYQQALGQGPEFLTYFQNEAQLDKSGLPSDRFFAERPEGSVSTLKIQRTQQEDSAVYLCASSPPTGSPYNEQFFGPGTRLTVL.

This clonotype has just a few counts. The V call is TRBV11-3, the J call TRBJ2-7; 8 positions match TRBD2. Germline V gene data show CDR1 as SGHNT and CDR2 as YENEEA. Trimming removed 7 bases from V and 2 bases from J; junction bases left unmatched: 4. This CDR3 region has 13 residues. For the CDR3, the DNA is TGTGCCAGCACCCGGGGGGGGGCCTACGAGCAGTACTTC. Its protein product is CASTRGGAYEQYF.

This clonotype was seen a handful of times. The chain joins TRBV11-2 to TRBJ2-1; no reliable D call. The CDR3 loop spans 14 amino acids. Between the trimmed V and J ends, which lost 1 base and 10 bases, there was a span of 14 bases. Germline V gives CDR1 SGHAT, CDR2 FQNNGV. The CDR3 DNA sequence: TGTGCCAGCAGCTTAGTGTCTGGGTCCAGCGAGCAGTTCTTC. Its protein is CASSLVSGSSEQFF.